These 28 T cell receptor beta chains were sequenced from one sample in a study of cytomegalovirus exposure and HLA in healthy donors. Primers: 60 Vbeta forward and 13 Jbeta reverse. Repertoires were generated with immunoSEQ multiplex PCR, while TCRdb's copy carries only in-frame clones and drops some. Altogether around 150,000 clones are present, approximately 62% being singletons, with the ten largest covering over 1.5%. Sequences were obtained from PBMCs. The receptors were gathered from a human donor in good health.

This clone rates as medium-sized. This rearrangement joins TRBV12-5 to TRBJ2-7; D not certain. V shed 6 bases and J shed 9 bases, with 9 bases lying between them. Germline CDR1 reads LGHNT; CDR2 reads FRNRAP. There are 10 residues in the CDR3. The CDR3 DNA reads as TGTGCTAGTGGCTCCTACTTGCAGTACTTC. This sequence encodes CASGSYLQYF. Together with reference TRBV12-5 and TRBJ2-7, the CDR3 gives the full variable domain: DARVTQTPRHKVTEMGQEVTMRCQPILGHNTVFWYRQTMMQGLELLAYFRNRAPLDDSGMPKDRFSAEMPDATLATLKIQPSEPRDSAVYFCASGSYLQYFGPGTRLTVT.

V usage is TRBV4-3 and J usage is TRBJ2-7; D possibly corresponds to TRBD2 (6 bases). Germline V gene lookup returns CDR1 LGHNA and CDR2 YSLEER. The CDR3 contains 13 residues. V was pared by 3 bases and J by 1 base, with 7 bases between. The CDR3: CASSHSGSYEQYF. DNA of the CDR3: TGCGCCAGCAGCCATAGCGGTTCCTACGAGCAGTACTTC.

The chain joins TRBV11-2 to TRBJ2-7; 10 bases align to TRBD1. Germline CDR1 and CDR2: SGHAT and FQNNGV. The CDR3 is 15 residues long. V shed 1 base and J 3 bases; nucleotides not matched to a gene: 3. CDR3 loop: CASSLAGQGIYEQYF. The DNA for the CDR3 is TGTGCCAGCAGCTTAGCGGGACAGGGGATCTACGAGCAGTACTTC.

The chain has TRBV6-1 and TRBJ1-4, with 8 positions matching TRBD1. The CDR3 loop spans 13 amino acids. V lost 8 bases to trimming and J lost 4 bases; unmatched junction nucleotides: 3. Per the germline V gene, CDR1 is MNHNS and CDR2 is SASEGT. This chain's CDR3 is CASFGQGNEKLFF. The DNA of the CDR3 is TGTGCCAGCTTTGGACAGGGTAATGAAAAACTGTTTTTT.

A single count supports this clone. Other DNA sequences in this specimen translate into the identical CDR3. CDR3 in DNA: TGTGCCAGCTCACCGCCCAGCGGGAGCTCCTACAATGAGCAGTTCTTC. Translated: CASSPPSGSSYNEQFF. This chain joins TRBV18 and TRBJ2-1; 8 bases are a match to TRBD2. The V segment lost 3 bases and the J segment 0 bases; nucleotides outside the gene matches: 4. The CDR3 is 16 residues long. Germline lookup yields CDR1 KGHSH and CDR2 LQKENI. The full variable domain, completed using reference TRBV18 and TRBJ2-1, is NAGVMQNPRHLVRRRGQEARLRCSPMKGHSHVYWYRQLPEEGLKFMVYLQKENIIDESGMPKERFSAEFPKEGPSILRIQQVVRGDSAAYFCASSPPSGSSYNEQFFGPGTRLTVL.

This chain links TRBV27 with TRBJ2-7; D gene uncertain. The CDR3 covers 18 residues. V was shortened by 5 bases and J by 0 bases, with 23 bases between the two germline ends. The germline V gene encodes CDR1 MNHEY and CDR2 SMNVEV (reference sequence). CDR3 loop: CASSPVVPLVLPSYEQYF. The DNA for the CDR3 is TGTGCCAGCAGTCCCGTCGTCCCTCTAGTGCTCCCCTCCTACGAGCAGTACTTC.

Regarding this clone: One end of the junction is discordant with germline, which a read error may explain. The rearrangement links TRBV12-5 to TRBJ1-5; D gene unclear. This CDR3 is 13 amino acids long. The germline gives CDR1 LGHNT, CDR2 FRNRAP. CDR3 residues: CASGLGSNQSQHF. The CDR3 DNA reads as TGTGCTAGTGGTTTGGGGAGCAATCAGTCCCAGCATTTT. Complete variable domain (other parts from reference TRBV12-5 and TRBJ1-5): DARVTQTPRHKVTEMGQEVTMRCQPILGHNTVFWYRQTMMQGLELLAYFRNRAPLDDSGMPKDRFSAEMPDATLATLKIQPSEPRDSAVYFCASGLGSNQSQHFGDGTRLSIL.

This sequence joins TRBV4-3 and TRBJ2-7, with TRBD2 matching 12 bases. CDR1 is LGHNA, CDR2 YSLEER, per germline. V shed 0 bases and J 4 bases; nucleotides not matched to a gene: 13. CDR3 length: 19 amino acids. The CDR3 sequence: CASSQDGRGLAGGEYEQYF. For the CDR3, the DNA is TGCGCCAGCAGCCAAGATGGGCGGGGGCTAGCGGGAGGGGAATACGAGCAGTACTTC.

This clone has just one count. The chain carries TRBV19 and TRBJ2-2, with a weak D call TRBD2 (6 bases). Trimming left V 7 bases short and J 6 bases short, with 18 bases between. The CDR3 covers 15 residues. CDR1 and CDR2 from the germline V gene are LNHDA and SQIVND (reference sequence). CDR3 DNA: TGTGCCAGTACTCTTGGGAGGATTGGCGCCGGGGAGCTGTTTTTT. Its protein is CASTLGRIGAGELFF.

This clone has more than one count but fewer than ten. The chain links TRBV16 to TRBJ1-3, with no clear D. The CDR3 extends over 14 amino acids. In germline, CDR1 is KGHSY, CDR2 FQNENV. The V and J ends lost 0 bases and 1 base respectively, with 4 bases between them. The CDR3, as DNA: TGTGCCAGCAGCCAATCTCGGTCTGGAAACACCATATATTTT. This sequence encodes CASSQSRSGNTIYF.

J is TRBJ2-2 and V is TRBV5-4; TRBD2 agrees at 10 bases. There are 16 residues in the CDR3. With V trimmed by 3 bases and J by 7 bases, 9 bases remained unmatched. Germline CDR1 SGHNT, CDR2 YYREEE (reference sequence). The CDR3: CASSSRLAGDHGELFF. The CDR3 DNA reads as TGTGCCAGCAGCTCCCGGCTAGCGGGAGATCACGGGGAGCTGTTTTTT.

The table lists this clone with a few counts. The same CDR3 can be traced to other DNA sequences in this sample. The chain uses TRBV6-1 and TRBJ2-7, with 9 bases identical to TRBD1. V shed 2 bases, J shed 4 bases, and the junction held 6 bases outside the gene matches. The length of the CDR3 is 15 residues. Germline V lookup: CDR1 MNHNS, CDR2 SASEGT. In nucleotides, the CDR3 is TGTGCCAGCAGTGAACCACCGGGACAGGGATACGAGCAGTACTTC. This codes for CASSEPPGQGYEQYF.

The rearrangement links TRBV4-1 to TRBJ2-2, with 7 bases fitting TRBD2. Per germline, CDR1 MGHRA and CDR2 YSYEKL. The J segment lost 4 bases and the V segment lost 1 base, leaving 9 bases of the junction unmatched. The CDR3 is made up of 17 amino acids. The CDR3 nucleotides read TGCGCCAGCAGCCAAGTAGGGCGGGAGCGAGGCACCGGGGAGCTGTTTTTT. Protein: CASSQVGRERGTGELFF.

The chain combines TRBV6-1 with TRBJ1-1; no firm D call. V was cut by 7 bases and J by 1 base, with 10 bases left in between. Germline CDR1 is MNHNS and CDR2 is SASEGT. The CDR3 is 13 residues long. The CDR3 sequence is CASKFPENTEAFF. Written as DNA, the CDR3 is TGTGCCAGCAAATTCCCAGAGAACACTGAAGCTTTCTTT.

This rearrangement joins TRBV6-5 to TRBJ2-5; D not certain. Germline CDR1 MNHEY, CDR2 SVGAGI. This CDR3 region has 15 residues. Trimming pared 0 bases from V and 4 bases from J, leaving 12 bases between. The CDR3 is CASSYSRRTGETQYF. The DNA of the CDR3 is TGTGCCAGCAGTTACTCGAGAAGAACGGGAGAGACCCAGTACTTC.

This clone was detected a few times. This chain connects TRBV7-3 to TRBJ2-5; TRBD1 agrees at 7 bases. Germline CDR1 is SGHTA and CDR2 is FQGTGA. This CDR3 has 15 residues. Germline trimming cut 5 bases from V and 1 base from J; bases unmatched to any gene: 7. The CDR3 DNA follows: TGTGCCAGCAGCCAGCAAAGGGGGCCCCAAGAGACCCAGTACTTC. It translates to CASSQQRGPQETQYF.

J is TRBJ2-3 and V is TRBV4-1; 15 nucleotides match TRBD2. From germline, CDR1 is MGHRA and CDR2 YSYEKL. The CDR3 is 19 residues long. Trimming at V came to 2 bases and at J to 1 base, leaving 7 bases not matched to a gene. Here the CDR3 DNA reads TGCGCCAGCAGCCAAATTCCGGGACTAGCGGGAGGCCGCACAGATACGCAGTATTTT. Protein product: CASSQIPGLAGGRTDTQYF.

V usage is TRBV18 and J usage is TRBJ2-7; 9 bases fit TRBD2. This CDR3 comprises 14 residues. Per germline, CDR1 KGHSH and CDR2 LQKENI. V lost 6 bases and J lost 4; bases outside the gene matches: 7. The CDR3 nucleotides read TGTGCCAGCTCTTATACTAGCGGGCAGTACGAGCAGTACTTC. Its translation is CASSYTSGQYEQYF.

This clone was detected a few times. The CDR3 DNA is TGTGCCAGCAGTTTGACAGGGGTGATTCAGCCCCAGCATTTT. This translates into CASSLTGVIQPQHF. The rearrangement links TRBV27 to TRBJ1-5, with 8 bases fitting TRBD1. Per the germline V gene, CDR1 is MNHEY and CDR2 is SMNVEV (reference sequence). V lost 3 bases to trimming and J lost 6 bases; unmatched junction nucleotides: 4. The CDR3 runs to 14 residues.

V usage is TRBV7-9 and J usage is TRBJ2-5; perhaps TRBD1 as D (8 bases). CDR3 length: 16 residues. Germline V lookup: CDR1 SEHNR, CDR2 FQNEAQ (reference sequence). Trimming removed 4 bases at V and 2 bases at J, with 17 bases between. DNA for the CDR3: TGTGCCAGCAGCTCAAGCGGGACAGGAAGACAAGAGACCCAGTACTTC. As protein: CASSSSGTGRQETQYF.

This chain's CDR3 is CASSPRQGRLLEAFF. CDR3 coding DNA: TGTGCCAGCAGCCCGCGACAGGGGAGGTTACTTGAAGCTTTCTTT. This chain uses TRBV7-8 with TRBJ1-1; 8 positions match TRBD1. J lost 7 bases, V lost 5 bases, and 12 bases had no gene match. The CDR3 runs to 15 residues. CDR1 SGHVS and CDR2 FQNEAQ come from the germline V gene. The full variable domain, in which reference TRBV7-8 and TRBJ1-1 provide the parts outside the CDR3, is GAGVSQSPRYKVAKRGQDVALRCDPISGHVSLFWYQQALGQGPEFLTYFQNEAQLDKSGLPSDRFFAERPEGSVSTLKIQRTQQEDSAVYLCASSPRQGRLLEAFFGQGTRLTVV.

The gene calls are TRBV4-1 and TRBJ2-1; 7 positions match TRBD2. V gave up 4 bases and J gave up 4 bases; unmatched junction bases: 28. CDR3 length: 22 amino acids. Germline lookup yields CDR1 MGHRA and CDR2 YSYEKL. The CDR3 DNA is TGCGCCAGCAGCCGACTCCGAGCAGGAGTAGCTAGCGGACCGGACCCATACAATGAGCAGTTCTTC. It is translated as CASSRLRAGVASGPDPYNEQFF.

This chain uses TRBV28 with TRBJ2-2; 8 bases fit TRBD1. After removal of 5 bases from V and 1 base from J, the junction contained 3 bases not matched to a gene. The CDR3 runs to 15 residues. The germline V gene encodes CDR1 MDHEN and CDR2 SYDVKM. DNA of the CDR3: TGTGCCAGCAGTCCCGGGACAGGGAACACCGGGGAGCTGTTTTTT. Translating it yields CASSPGTGNTGELFF.

V usage is TRBV10-3 and J usage is TRBJ2-6; D may be TRBD1 (5 bases). Germline loops: CDR1 ENHRY, CDR2 SYGVKD. V gave up 7 bases and J gave up 1 base, with 14 bases separating them. The CDR3 runs to 16 residues. CDR3 protein: CAIMGRNNSGANVLTF. The CDR3, as DNA: TGTGCCATCATGGGGCGCAACAATTCTGGGGCCAACGTCCTGACTTTC.

This rearrangement joins TRBV2 to TRBJ2-7, with TRBD1 matching over 11 bases. CDR1 and CDR2 from the germline V gene are SNHLY and FYNNEI. CDR3 length: 16 amino acids. The V gene end was trimmed by 5 bases and the J gene end by 4 bases; junction bases not matched to a gene: 10. Here the CDR3 DNA reads TGTGCCAGCAGTCAAGATGGGACAGGGGGACAATACGAGCAGTACTTC. Residues: CASSQDGTGGQYEQYF.

The V and J genes are TRBV23-1 and TRBJ2-5, with D tentatively TRBD1 (7 bases). TRBV23-1 is noted as an ORF with a role that remains uncertain. The CDR3 runs 15 residues. V lost 0 bases and J lost 11, with 19 bases in between. The CDR3 loop reads CASSQSWTGDREQYF. CDR3 sequence (DNA): TGCGCCAGCAGTCAATCGTGGACAGGCGATCGGGAGCAGTACTTC.

This clone was counted a few times. The genes are TRBV9 and TRBJ1-3; the match to TRBD1 covers 7 bases. CDR1 and CDR2 from the germline V gene are SGDLS and YYNGEE. Losses at the gene ends were 3 bases for V and 3 bases for J; bases not matched to a gene: 6. The CDR3 is 15 amino acids. The DNA of the CDR3 is TGTGCCAGCAGCGGCAGGGGGGCCTATGGAAACACCATATATTTT. Translation: CASSGRGAYGNTIYF.

This clone has just a few counts. The V gene is TRBV28, the J gene TRBJ2-7; 8 nucleotides match TRBD1. CDR3 length equals 14 residues. V was clipped by 7 bases and J by 4 bases; unmatched bases: 9. Germline loops: CDR1 MDHEN, CDR2 SYDVKM. CDR3 sequence reads: CASTGPQGVYEQYF. CDR3 nucleotide sequence: TGTGCCAGCACGGGACCACAGGGGGTGTACGAGCAGTACTTC.